These 19 T cell receptor beta chains share one sample of origin, sequenced in a study of blood T cell repertoires in COVID-19. The repertoire was sequenced with immunoSEQ multiplex PCR; TCRdb's copy has only in-frame clones and lacks some. The data contain approximately 84,000 clones, about 80% of them singletons. The source material was peripheral blood. All receptors come from a human donor in a cohort sampled during active COVID-19.

The V gene is TRBV18, the J gene TRBJ2-7; D is unresolved. V was shortened by 0 bases and J by 4 bases, with 7 bases between the two germline ends. Germline V gene lookup returns CDR1 KGHSH and CDR2 LQKENI. The CDR3 consists of 13 residues. The CDR3 loop reads CASSPPMAYEQYF. CDR3 nucleotide sequence: TGTGCCAGCTCACCACCTATGGCATACGAGCAGTACTTC.

V usage is TRBV4-1 and J usage is TRBJ2-1; a possible D gene is TRBD2 (5 bases). The germline V and J ends were trimmed by 5 bases and 5 bases, with 10 bases remaining between them. The length of the CDR3 is 13 residues. Germline V gives CDR1 MGHRA, CDR2 YSYEKL. In DNA form, the CDR3 reads TGCGCCAGCAGCAAGGGAGCCAACAATGAGCAGTTCTTC. It specifies CASSKGANNEQFF.

V is TRBV28 and J is TRBJ2-7; 9 nucleotides line up with TRBD1. CDR1 and CDR2 (germline): MDHEN, SYDVKM. CDR3 length equals 15 residues. The trim removed 6 bases at V and 0 bases at J, leaving 6 bases unmatched. The CDR3 coding sequence is TGTGCCAGCAGGGGATGGGGACAGGGCTCCTACGAGCAGTACTTC. Residues: CASRGWGQGSYEQYF. Supplemented by reference TRBV28 and TRBJ2-7, the full variable domain reads DVKVTQSSRYLVKRTGEKVFLECVQDMDHENMFWYRQDPGLGLRLIYFSYDVKMKEKGDIPEGYSVSREKKERFSLILESASTNQTSMYLCASRGWGQGSYEQYFGPGTRLTVT.

V gene TRBV20-1 combines with J gene TRBJ2-1; 11 bases map to TRBD2. CDR1 DFQATT and CDR2 SNEGSKA come from the germline V gene (reference sequence). J was trimmed by 7 bases and V by 5 bases; bases with no gene match: 10. The CDR3 is 15 residues long. CDR3 nucleotides: TGCAGTGCTGGTGATAGCGGGAGGGCCCTAAATGAGCAGTTCTTC. It is translated as CSAGDSGRALNEQFF.

The rearrangement uses TRBV4-1 and TRBJ2-2, with 7 bases matching TRBD2. CDR3 length equals 13 residues. The ends lost 4 bases at V and 5 bases at J; junction bases unmatched: 1. Germline V gene sequence: CDR1 MGHRA, CDR2 YSYEKL. The DNA for the CDR3 is TGCGCCAGCAGCCCCGGGGGGACCGGGGAGCTGTTTTTT. Its protein is CASSPGGTGELFF.

V and J are TRBV7-8 and TRBJ2-1; D not resolved. The germline gives CDR1 SGHVS, CDR2 FQNEAQ. CDR3 size: 15 residues. V shed 0 bases and J shed 5 bases, with 11 bases lying between them. The CDR3 nucleotides are TGTGCCAGCAGCTTAGCGAAGCGTGCGAACAATGAGCAGTTCTTC. This encodes CASSLAKRANNEQFF.

The V gene is TRBV2, the J gene TRBJ2-3; a possible D gene is TRBD2 (5 bases). Trimming removed 8 bases from V and 1 base from J, with 7 bases in between. This CDR3 contains 12 residues. Germline V gene sequence: CDR1 SNHLY, CDR2 FYNNEI. CDR3 DNA: TGTGCCAGCCGGCGGGGCACAGATACGCAGTATTTT. Its translation: CASRRGTDTQYF.

V and J are TRBV15 and TRBJ1-3; D remains unclear. Germline V gives CDR1 LNHNV, CDR2 YYDKDF (reference sequence). There are 17 residues in the CDR3. V was trimmed by 0 bases and J by 0 bases, leaving 12 bases between them. In DNA, the CDR3 is TGTGCCACCAGCAGAGATCGGGAGTCCAGCTCTGGAAACACCATATATTTT. Its translation is CATSRDRESSSGNTIYF.

The chain employs TRBV5-8 and TRBJ2-7; a weak D match, TRBD1 (5 bases). CDR1 and CDR2 (germline): SGHTS, YDEGEE. The CDR3 totals 11 residues. V was cut by 5 bases and J by 6 bases, with 9 bases left in between. The CDR3 nucleotides are TGTGCCAGCAGTTTAACAGGCGAGCAGTACTTC. Amino acid sequence: CASSLTGEQYF.

The gene calls are TRBV7-2 and TRBJ1-1; the D is unclear. In germline, CDR1 is SGHTA, CDR2 FQGNSA. This CDR3 is 16 amino acids long. The ends were cut back, 1 base at V and 5 bases at J, with 17 bases in the middle. CDR3 nucleotides: TGTGCCAGCAGCTTAGAGGGCAGCCCAGAGGGAACTGAAGCTTTCTTT. As protein: CASSLEGSPEGTEAFF. Based on the CDR3 plus reference TRBV7-2 and TRBJ1-1, the full variable domain is GAGVSQSPSNKVTEKGKDVELRCDPISGHTALYWYRQSLGQGLEFLIYFQGNSAPDKSGLPSDRFSAERTGGSVSTLTIQRTQQEDSAVYLCASSLEGSPEGTEAFFGQGTRLTVV.

The rearrangement links TRBV5-1 to TRBJ1-1; 7 positions agree with TRBD1. The J segment lost 1 base and the V segment lost 2 bases, leaving 8 bases of the junction unmatched. The CDR3 loop spans 16 amino acids. CDR1 and CDR2 (germline): SGHRS, YFSETQ. For the CDR3, the DNA is TGCGCCAGCAGCTTAACCTCGGGACAGAAGAACACTGAAGCTTTCTTT. Encoded protein: CASSLTSGQKNTEAFF. The whole variable domain, filled in from reference TRBV5-1 and TRBJ1-1, reads KAGVTQTPRYLIKTRGQQVTLSCSPISGHRSVSWYQQTPGQGLQFLFEYFSETQRNKGNFPGRFSGRQFSNSRSEMNVSTLELGDSALYLCASSLTSGQKNTEAFFGQGTRLTVV.

This clone was recorded a few times. The chain couples TRBV10-1 to TRBJ1-1, with a tentative D call TRBD1 (6 bases). V shed 3 bases and J shed 3 bases, with 14 bases lying between them. The CDR3 contains 15 residues. The germline V gene encodes CDR1 WNHNN and CDR2 SYGVQD (reference sequence). CDR3 residues: CASSDSRGLYTEAFF. Written as DNA, the CDR3 is TGCGCCAGCAGTGATAGCAGGGGCTTATACACTGAAGCTTTCTTT.

This clone was seen once. V is TRBV28 and J is TRBJ2-3; 9 nucleotides agree with TRBD2. Germline V CDR1 and CDR2: MDHEN, SYDVKM. With V trimmed by 5 bases and J by 1 base, 4 bases remained unmatched. This CDR3 spans 15 amino acids. In nucleotides, the CDR3 is TGTGCCAGCAGTACCCGACTAGCGGGCACAGATACGCAGTATTTT. Translating it yields CASSTRLAGTDTQYF.

CDR3 residues: CATSDFAYTQYF. Here the CDR3 DNA reads TGTGCCACCAGTGATTTTGCGTATACGCAGTATTTT. The chain carries TRBV24-1 and TRBJ2-3; no clear D. Germline V CDR1 and CDR2: KGHDR, SFDVKD. Trimming took off 1 base at V and 7 bases at J, with 5 bases between the two ends. CDR3 length: 12 residues.

The rearrangement joins TRBV29-1 to TRBJ1-3, with 8 bases identical to TRBD1. CDR3 length equals 13 residues. Losses at the gene ends were 6 bases for V and 2 bases for J; bases not matched to a gene: 3. Germline lookup yields CDR1 SQVTM and CDR2 ANQGSEA. CDR3 in amino acids: CSVATGAGNTIYF. The CDR3 DNA sequence: TGCAGCGTGGCGACAGGGGCTGGAAACACCATATATTTT.

This rearrangement joins TRBV5-6 to TRBJ1-1; no reliable D call. V lost 0 bases and J lost 3, with 3 bases in between. This CDR3 spans 12 amino acids. CDR1 and CDR2 (germline): SGHDT, YYEEEE. This CDR3 reads CASSLAYTEAFF. In nucleotides, the CDR3 is TGTGCCAGCAGCTTGGCGTACACTGAAGCTTTCTTT.

The chain has TRBV5-1 and TRBJ2-1, with D maybe TRBD1 (5 bases). Germline V gene lookup returns CDR1 SGHRS and CDR2 YFSETQ. V lost 4 bases, J lost 2 bases, and 13 bases lay in between. The CDR3 consists of 15 residues. CDR3 coding DNA: TGCGCCAGCAGCACGAGACAGTCAACCTACAATGAGCAGTTCTTC. Translation gives CASSTRQSTYNEQFF.

The V call is TRBV5-4, the J call TRBJ2-2; tentative D call: TRBD1 (6 bases). Germline values: CDR1 SGHNT, CDR2 YYREEE (reference sequence). The CDR3 spans 16 residues. V lost 4 bases and J lost 5, with 18 bases in between. The CDR3 DNA reads as TGTGCCAGCAGCCCAGTACAGGGTAGTGCGACCGGGGAGCTGTTTTTT. As protein: CASSPVQGSATGELFF.

This clone has a handful of counts. This chain connects TRBV6-5 to TRBJ1-5; D gene uncertain. The CDR3 covers 14 residues. Germline-derived CDR1 and CDR2 are MNHEY and SVGAGI. V lost 6 bases and J lost 4, with 13 bases in between. CDR3: CASRGRGRNQPQHF. The CDR3 DNA is TGTGCCAGCAGAGGGAGAGGGCGGAATCAGCCCCAGCATTTT.